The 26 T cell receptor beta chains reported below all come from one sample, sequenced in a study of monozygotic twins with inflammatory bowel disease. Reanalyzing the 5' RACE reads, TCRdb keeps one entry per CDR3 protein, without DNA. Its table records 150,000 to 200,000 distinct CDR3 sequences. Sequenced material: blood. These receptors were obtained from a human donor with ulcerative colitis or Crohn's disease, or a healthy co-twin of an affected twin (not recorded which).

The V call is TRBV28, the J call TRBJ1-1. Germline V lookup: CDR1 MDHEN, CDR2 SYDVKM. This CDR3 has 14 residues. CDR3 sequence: CASRGRISGTEAFF. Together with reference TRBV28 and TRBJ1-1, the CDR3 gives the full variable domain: DVKVTQSSRYLVKRTGEKVFLECVQDMDHENMFWYRQDPGLGLRLIYFSYDVKMKEKGDIPEGYSVSREKKERFSLILESASTNQTSMYLCASRGRISGTEAFFGQGTRLTVV.

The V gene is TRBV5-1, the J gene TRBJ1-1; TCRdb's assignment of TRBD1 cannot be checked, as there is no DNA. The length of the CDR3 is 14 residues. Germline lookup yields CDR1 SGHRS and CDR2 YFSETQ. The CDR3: CASSFFQGNTEAFF.

The CDR3 is CSGTDGSSNQPQHF. The chain combines TRBV20-1 with TRBJ1-5. CDR1 and CDR2 (germline): DFQATT, SNEGSKA (reference sequence). The CDR3 totals 14 residues.

The CDR3 reads CASTSGVSAVFYGYTF. The V call is TRBV5-6, the J call TRBJ1-2; with no DNA, the TCRdb D assignment of TRBD1 cannot be verified. CDR3 length equals 16 residues. CDR1 is SGHDT and CDR2 is YYEEEE in the germline V gene. The entire variable domain, with the rest obtained from reference TRBV5-6 and TRBJ1-2, is as follows: DAGVTQSPTHLIKTRGQQVTLRCSPKSGHDTVSWYQQALGQGPQFIFQYYEEEERQRGNFPDRFSGHQFPNYSSELNVNALLLGDSALYLCASTSGVSAVFYGYTFGSGTRLTVV.

This CDR3 reads CASSQEGLKERGVLAQYF. This chain joins TRBV3-1 and TRBJ2-5; as DNA is missing, the TRBD1 call by TCRdb cannot be tested. Germline-derived CDR1 and CDR2 are LGHDT and YNNKEL (reference sequence). The CDR3 contains 18 residues.

CDR3 in amino acids: CATSRGGSGGYYNEQFF. The V gene is TRBV15, the J gene TRBJ2-1; TCRdb calls TRBD2, which cannot be checked without DNA. The CDR3 is 17 residues long. Germline assignment: CDR1 LNHNV and CDR2 YYDKDF (reference sequence).

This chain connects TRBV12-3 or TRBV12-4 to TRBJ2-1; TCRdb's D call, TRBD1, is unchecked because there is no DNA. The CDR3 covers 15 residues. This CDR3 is CASSPETVSYNEQFF.

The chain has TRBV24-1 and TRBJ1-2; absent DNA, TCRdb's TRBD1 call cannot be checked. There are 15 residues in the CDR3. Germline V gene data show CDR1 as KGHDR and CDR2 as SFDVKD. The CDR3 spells CATSDFRGGRDGYTF.

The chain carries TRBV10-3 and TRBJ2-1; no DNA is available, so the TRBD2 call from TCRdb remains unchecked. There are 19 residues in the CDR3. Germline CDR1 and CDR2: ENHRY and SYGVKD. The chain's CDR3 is CAISETRGLAGGQVNEQFF.

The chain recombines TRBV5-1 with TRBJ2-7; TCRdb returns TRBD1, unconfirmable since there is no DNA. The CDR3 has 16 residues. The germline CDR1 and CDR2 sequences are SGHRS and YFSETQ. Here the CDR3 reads CASSLDGTGGWYEQYF.

CDR3 sequence: CSARERVMGEQYF. The V and J genes are TRBV20-1 and TRBJ2-7. Germline V gene sequence: CDR1 DFQATT, CDR2 SNEGSKA (reference sequence). This CDR3 is built from 13 residues.

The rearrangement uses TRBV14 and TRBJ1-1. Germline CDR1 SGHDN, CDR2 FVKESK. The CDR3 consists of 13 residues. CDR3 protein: CASSQVQNTEAFF.

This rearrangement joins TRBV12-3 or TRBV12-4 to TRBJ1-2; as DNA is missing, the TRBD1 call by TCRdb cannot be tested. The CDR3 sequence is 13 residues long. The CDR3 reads CASSLTGLYGYTF.

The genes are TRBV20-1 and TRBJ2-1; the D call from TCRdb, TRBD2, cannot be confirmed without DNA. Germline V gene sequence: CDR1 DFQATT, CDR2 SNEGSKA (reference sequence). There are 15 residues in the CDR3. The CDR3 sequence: CSAGPGTSAQNEQFF.

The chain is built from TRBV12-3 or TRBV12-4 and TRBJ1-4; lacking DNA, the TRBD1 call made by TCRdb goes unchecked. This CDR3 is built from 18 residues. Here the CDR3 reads CASSPLWGQGNFLEKLFF.

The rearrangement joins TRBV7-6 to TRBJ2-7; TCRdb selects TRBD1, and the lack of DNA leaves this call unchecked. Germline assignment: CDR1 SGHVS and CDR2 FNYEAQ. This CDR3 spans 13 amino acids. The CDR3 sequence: CASSLARDFEQYF.

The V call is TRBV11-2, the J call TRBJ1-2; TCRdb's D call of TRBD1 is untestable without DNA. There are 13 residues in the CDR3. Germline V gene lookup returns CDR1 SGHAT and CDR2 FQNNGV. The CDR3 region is CASAGTGAYGYTF. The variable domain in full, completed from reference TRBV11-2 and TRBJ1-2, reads EAGVAQSPRYKIIEKRQSVAFWCNPISGHATLYWYQQILGQGPKLLIQFQNNGVVDDSQLPKDRFSAERLKGVDSTLKIQPAKLEDSAVYLCASAGTGAYGYTFGSGTRLTVV.

The CDR3: CASRPFTGTSVVNEQFF. The V gene is TRBV10-2, the J gene TRBJ2-1; no DNA is available, so the TRBD2 call from TCRdb remains unchecked. Germline V gives CDR1 WSHSY, CDR2 SAAADI. This CDR3 is 17 amino acids long.

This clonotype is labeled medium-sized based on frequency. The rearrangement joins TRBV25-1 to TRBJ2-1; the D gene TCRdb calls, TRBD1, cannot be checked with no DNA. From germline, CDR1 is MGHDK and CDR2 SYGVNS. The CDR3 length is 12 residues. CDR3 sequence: CASSTGGIEQFF.

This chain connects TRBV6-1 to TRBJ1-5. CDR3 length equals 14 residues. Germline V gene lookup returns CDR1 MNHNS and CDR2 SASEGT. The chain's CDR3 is CASSELAGHQPQHF.

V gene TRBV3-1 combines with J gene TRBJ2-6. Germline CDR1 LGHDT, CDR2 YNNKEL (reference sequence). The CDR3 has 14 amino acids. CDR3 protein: CASRRGSGANVLTF.

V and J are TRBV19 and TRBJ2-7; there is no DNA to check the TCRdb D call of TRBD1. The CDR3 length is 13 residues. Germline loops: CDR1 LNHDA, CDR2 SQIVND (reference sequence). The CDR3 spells CASSMGGPYEQYF. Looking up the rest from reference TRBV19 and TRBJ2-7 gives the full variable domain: DGGITQSPKYLFRKEGQNVTLSCEQNLNHDAMYWYRQDPGQGLRLIYYSQIVNDFQKGDIAEGYSVSREKKESFPLTVTSAQKNPTAFYLCASSMGGPYEQYFGPGTRLTVT.

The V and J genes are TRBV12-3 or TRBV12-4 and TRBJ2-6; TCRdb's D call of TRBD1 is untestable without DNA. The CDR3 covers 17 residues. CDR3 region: CASSKQGASSGANVLTF.

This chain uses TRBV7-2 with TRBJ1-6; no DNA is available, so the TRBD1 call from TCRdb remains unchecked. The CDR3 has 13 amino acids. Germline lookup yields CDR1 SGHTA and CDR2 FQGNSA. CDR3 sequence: CASSPGANSPLHF. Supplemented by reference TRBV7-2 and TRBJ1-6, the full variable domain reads GAGVSQSPSNKVTEKGKDVELRCDPISGHTALYWYRQSLGQGLEFLIYFQGNSAPDKSGLPSDRFSAERTGGSVSTLTIQRTQQEDSAVYLCASSPGANSPLHFGNGTRLTVT.

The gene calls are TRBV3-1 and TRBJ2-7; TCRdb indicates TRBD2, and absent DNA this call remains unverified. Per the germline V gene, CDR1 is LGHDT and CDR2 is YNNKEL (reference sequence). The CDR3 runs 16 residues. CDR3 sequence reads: CASSQDIWSGGYVQYF.

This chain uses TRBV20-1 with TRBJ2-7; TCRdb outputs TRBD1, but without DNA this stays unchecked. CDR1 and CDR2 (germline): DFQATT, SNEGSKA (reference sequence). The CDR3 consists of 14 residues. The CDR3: CSAERTGYTYEQYF.